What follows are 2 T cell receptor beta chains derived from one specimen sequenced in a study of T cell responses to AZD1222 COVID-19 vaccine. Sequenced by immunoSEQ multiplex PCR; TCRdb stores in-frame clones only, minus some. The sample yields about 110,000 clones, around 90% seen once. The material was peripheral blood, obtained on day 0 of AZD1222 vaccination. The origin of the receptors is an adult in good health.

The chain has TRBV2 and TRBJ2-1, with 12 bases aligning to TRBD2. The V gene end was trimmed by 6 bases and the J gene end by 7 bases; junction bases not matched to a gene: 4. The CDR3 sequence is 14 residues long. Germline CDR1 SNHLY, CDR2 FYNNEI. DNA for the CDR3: TGTGCCAGCAGAGCTAGCGGGAGGGGTAATGAGCAGTTCTTC. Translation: CASRASGRGNEQFF.

The CDR3 sequence: CASSPLGGPYNEQFF. The CDR3 nucleotides read TGTGCCAGCAGCCCTTTGGGGGGGCCCTACAATGAGCAGTTCTTC. The rearrangement joins TRBV5-6 to TRBJ2-1; perhaps TRBD2 as D (7 bases). V gave up 4 bases and J gave up 2 bases, with 13 bases separating them. This CDR3 is 15 amino acids long. Germline CDR1 reads SGHDT; CDR2 reads YYEEEE.